This TCR beta chain appears in the sequencing data of a study of T cells after yellow fever vaccination. Whole-study context: When fractions had low cell numbers, they were prepared with SMART-Seq v4 Ultra Low Input.

TCRdb passed the 5' RACE reads through MiXCR, listing each CDR3 protein once. The sample has about 360,000 distinct CDR3 sequences; 6.2% are singletons. This CDR3 is built from 15 residues. The germline V gene encodes CDR1 SQVTM and CDR2 ANQGSEA. The V gene end was trimmed by 2 bases and the J gene end by 7 bases; junction bases not matched to a gene: 9. At least ten counts were recorded for this clonotype. Its antigen is not known. General study results and limits: Clonotypes shared by both compartments, CD4 and CD8, made up a small share. Post-booster repertoires again held most primary-vaccination clones (approximately 96% CD4, approximately 90% CD8).

This TCR came from a man in his thirties or forties who received the YFV17D yellow fever vaccine. The specimen was PBMCs, collected 5 days after the yellow fever booster vaccination. The rearrangement uses TRBV29-1 and TRBJ2-1, with 9 nucleotides matching TRBD2. The CDR3: CSVETASGRSNEQFF. DNA of the CDR3: TGCAGCGTTGAAACCGCCAGCGGGAGGTCGAATGAGCAGTTCTTC.